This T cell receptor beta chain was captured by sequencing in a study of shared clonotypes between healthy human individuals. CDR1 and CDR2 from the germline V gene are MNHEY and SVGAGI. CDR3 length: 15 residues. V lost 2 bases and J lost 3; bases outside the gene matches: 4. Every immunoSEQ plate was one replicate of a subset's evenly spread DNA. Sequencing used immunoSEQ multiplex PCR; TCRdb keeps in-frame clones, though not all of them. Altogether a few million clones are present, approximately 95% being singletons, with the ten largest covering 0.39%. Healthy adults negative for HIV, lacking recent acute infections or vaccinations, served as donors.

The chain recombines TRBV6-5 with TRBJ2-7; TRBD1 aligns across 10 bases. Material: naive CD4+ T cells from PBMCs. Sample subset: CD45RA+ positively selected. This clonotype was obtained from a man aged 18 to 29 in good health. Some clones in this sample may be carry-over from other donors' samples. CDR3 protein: CASSYGRDRGYEQYF. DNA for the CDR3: TGTGCCAGCAGTTACGGCCGGGACAGGGGCTACGAGCAGTACTTC.